The TCR beta chain described here comes from a study of sequential checkpoint blockade in melanoma. Whole-study context: After both sequences, patients received maintenance nivolumab. 75 to 95 pretreatment tumor DNA samples were TCRβ immunosequenced. Under 25 patients had matched tumor biopsies before treatment and at week 13 after nivolumab or ipilimumab alone.

Specified treatment: randomized to nivolumab then ipilimumab (arm A) or the reverse (arm B). DNA-damaging chemotherapy had not been given to any patient beforehand. This clone has just one count. The method was immunoSEQ multiplex PCR; TCRdb's version includes in-frame clones alone and lacks a portion of them. Here the sample spans about 37,000 clones, roughly a third being singletons. The source of this sequence is a human donor with melanoma. The sample here was tumor tissue (inferred from file names), taken from a patient given nivolumab and ipilimumab in sequence.

DNA for the CDR3: TGCGCCAGCAGTCAGCACAGGGGGCGCGGAAGTAAGAACGAGCAGTACTTC. Amino acids: CASSQHRGRGSKNEQYF. The rearrangement joins TRBV23-1 to TRBJ2-7; 9 bases map to TRBD1. TRBV23-1 is noted as an ORF with a role that remains uncertain. V was pared by 3 bases and J by 5 bases, with 14 bases of the junction left unmatched. The CDR3 sequence is 17 residues long.